The next 13 T cell receptor beta chains were all read from a single sample in a study of cytomegalovirus exposure and HLA in healthy donors. Primers included in the PCR were 60 Vbeta and 13 Jbeta primers. Sequencing was performed with immunoSEQ multiplex PCR; in TCRdb, only in-frame clones are kept and a portion is missing. Among about 110,000 clones listed, around 80% were seen once. Sample: PBMCs. Receptors originate from a woman aged 40 to 49 in good health and CMV-seronegative.

V and J are TRBV29-1 and TRBJ2-7; TRBD1 matches 7 bases. The CDR3 length is 16 residues. Losses at the gene ends were 2 bases for V and 2 bases for J; bases not matched to a gene: 12. Per germline, CDR1 SQVTM and CDR2 ANQGSEA. In nucleotides, the CDR3 is TGCAGCGTTGAAACCGGACAGGATACAGCAACCTACGAGCAGTACTTC. Amino acids: CSVETGQDTATYEQYF.

The chain recombines TRBV4-2 with TRBJ2-6; perhaps TRBD1 as D (6 bases). Germline-derived CDR1 and CDR2 are LGHNA and YNFKEQ. This CDR3 has 17 residues. V was cut by 0 bases and J by 0 bases, with 9 bases left in between. The CDR3, as DNA: TGTGCCAGCAGCCAAGAGAGGACAGCCTCTGGGGCCAACGTCCTGACTTTC. Residues: CASSQERTASGANVLTF.

This chain uses TRBV7-2 with TRBJ1-1; 7 bases line up with TRBD1. CDR3 size: 15 residues. V dropped 6 bases and J dropped 1; count of bases not matched to a gene: 8. CDR1 is SGHTA, CDR2 FQGNSA, per germline. Here the CDR3 reads CASSSHRGSNTEAFF. CDR3 sequence (DNA): TGTGCCAGCAGTTCCCACAGGGGTTCGAACACTGAAGCTTTCTTT.

The rearrangement links TRBV5-4 to TRBJ1-6; 8 bases fit TRBD1. CDR1 and CDR2 (germline): SGHNT, YYREEE (reference sequence). V gave up 4 bases and J gave up 0 bases; unmatched junction bases: 6. The CDR3 runs to 17 residues. The CDR3 DNA reads as TGTGCCAGCAGCGCCGGACAGGGCGGCTCCTATAATTCACCCCTCCACTTT. Residues: CASSAGQGGSYNSPLHF.

The rearrangement uses TRBV4-1 and TRBJ2-1; 7 bases are shared with TRBD2. This CDR3 region has 13 residues. V lost 4 bases and J lost 6; bases outside the gene matches: 3. Germline lookup yields CDR1 MGHRA and CDR2 YSYEKL. CDR3 region: CASSRASGNEQFF. The CDR3 DNA reads as TGCGCCAGCAGCCGAGCTAGCGGCAATGAGCAGTTCTTC.

The chain carries TRBV5-5 and TRBJ2-1, with 9 bases that match TRBD1. The CDR3 is 16 residues long. V lost 5 bases, J lost 7 bases, and 13 bases stayed unmatched. Germline V gene lookup returns CDR1 SGHKS and CDR2 YYEKEE (reference sequence). The CDR3 is CASSWGDRATGNEQFF. CDR3 in DNA: TGTGCCAGCAGTTGGGGGGACAGGGCAACGGGGAATGAGCAGTTCTTC.

This rearrangement joins TRBV18 to TRBJ2-2, with TRBD1 matching 7 bases. CDR3 size: 15 residues. CDR1 and CDR2 (germline): KGHSH, LQKENI. V trimming: 3 bases; J trimming: 1 base; junction bases outside the gene matches: 2. The CDR3 sequence: CASSPDRQNTGELFF. In DNA, the CDR3 is TGTGCCAGCTCACCGGACAGGCAGAACACCGGGGAGCTGTTTTTT.

This clone was observed a single time. The V gene is TRBV7-2, the J gene TRBJ2-7; 9 bases fit TRBD1. Germline V lookup: CDR1 SGHTA, CDR2 FQGNSA. Germline trimming cut 3 bases from V and 2 bases from J; bases unmatched to any gene: 8. This CDR3 is 16 amino acids long. The CDR3 loop reads CASSLTGTGKTYEQYF. The CDR3 coding sequence is TGTGCCAGCAGCTTGACCGGGACAGGGAAAACCTACGAGCAGTACTTC.

The rearrangement uses TRBV6-6 and TRBJ2-5, with 8 nucleotides matching TRBD1. The DNA end is a closer match to TRBJ2-7, so the J assignment may be wrong. Germline V gives CDR1 MNHNY, CDR2 SVGAGI (reference sequence). CDR3 length equals 14 residues. CDR3 sequence: CASRGDRSTFEQYF. The CDR3 DNA follows: TGTGCCAGCAGGGGGGACAGGAGCACTTTCGAGCAGTACTTC.

This rearrangement joins TRBV5-5 to TRBJ2-2, with D perhaps matching TRBD1 (6 bases). CDR3 length: 16 residues. Germline V gives CDR1 SGHKS, CDR2 YYEKEE (reference sequence). Trimming took off 3 bases at V and 0 bases at J, with 12 bases between the two ends. CDR3 bases: TGTGCCAGCAGCTCGACAGGACTCACGAACACCGGGGAGCTGTTTTTT. This encodes CASSSTGLTNTGELFF.

This clone was detected once. The chain combines TRBV14 with TRBJ1-4; perhaps TRBD1 as D (5 bases). Germline loops: CDR1 SGHDN, CDR2 FVKESK. Trimming removed 5 bases at V and 2 bases at J, with 9 bases between. This CDR3 is 14 amino acids long. The chain's CDR3 is CASSKGWTNEKLFF. CDR3 DNA sequence: TGTGCCAGCAGCAAGGGGTGGACTAATGAAAAACTGTTTTTT.

The CDR3 DNA reads TGTGCCAGCAGCTTAGGGGGCGCGAGCTCCTACAATGAGCAGTTCTTC. It translates to CASSLGGASSYNEQFF. This chain joins TRBV11-2 and TRBJ2-1, with TRBD1 as a possible D gene (5 bases). The CDR3 contains 16 residues. V lost 1 base to trimming and J lost 0 bases, with 10 bases between them. Germline lookup yields CDR1 SGHAT and CDR2 FQNNGV.

This chain connects TRBV5-6 to TRBJ2-3, with D maybe TRBD2 (6 bases). V dropped 2 bases and J dropped 10 bases, with 11 bases sitting between them. The V gene's germline CDR1 is SGHDT and CDR2 YYEEEE. The CDR3 is made up of 12 amino acids. The CDR3: CASSFSGEAQYF. The CDR3 coding sequence is TGTGCCAGCAGCTTTTCGGGGGAAGCGCAGTATTTT. The full variable domain, completed using reference TRBV5-6 and TRBJ2-3, is DAGVTQSPTHLIKTRGQQVTLRCSPKSGHDTVSWYQQALGQGPQFIFQYYEEEERQRGNFPDRFSGHQFPNYSSELNVNALLLGDSALYLCASSFSGEAQYFGPGTRLTVL.